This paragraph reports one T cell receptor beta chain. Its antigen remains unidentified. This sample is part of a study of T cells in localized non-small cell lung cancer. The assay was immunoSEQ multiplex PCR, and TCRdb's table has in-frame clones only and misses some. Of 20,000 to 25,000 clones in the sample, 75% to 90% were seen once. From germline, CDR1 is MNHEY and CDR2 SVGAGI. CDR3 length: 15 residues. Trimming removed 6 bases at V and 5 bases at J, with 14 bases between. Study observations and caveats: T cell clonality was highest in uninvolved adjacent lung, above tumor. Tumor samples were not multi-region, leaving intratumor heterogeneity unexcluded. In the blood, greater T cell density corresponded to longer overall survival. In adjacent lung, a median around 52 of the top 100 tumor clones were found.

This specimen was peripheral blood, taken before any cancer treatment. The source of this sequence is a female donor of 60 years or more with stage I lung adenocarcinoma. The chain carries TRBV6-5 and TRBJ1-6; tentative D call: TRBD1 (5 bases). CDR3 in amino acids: CASSPSGVNNSPLHF. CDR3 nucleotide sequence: TGTGCCAGCAGCCCCTCGGGGGTAAATAATTCACCCCTCCACTTT.